Below, 30 T cell receptor beta chains from the same sample are listed, as sequenced in a study of blood T cells in healthy people across ages. A second PCR of about 7 to 11 cycles used a sample-barcoded 5' primer and a J-beta primer mix. MiXCR was run by TCRdb on the 5' RACE reads, yielding one entry per CDR3 protein. In the table there are approximately 810,000 distinct CDR3 sequences, 25% to 35% of which are singletons. The sample consisted of blood. These receptors were obtained from a woman aged 80 or older in good health.

About this clonotype: The junction departs from the called germline gene at one end, perhaps through a read error. V usage is TRBV12-3 or TRBV12-4 and J usage is TRBJ2-3; D not resolved. This CDR3 contains 16 residues. CDR3 coding DNA: TGTGCCAGCAGTTTCGGACCCGGTGTGGTCACAGATATGCAGTATTTT. Amino acids: CASSFGPGVVTDMQYF.

The chain is built from TRBV27 and TRBJ1-2, with D unclear. V shed 2 bases and J shed 5 bases, with 18 bases lying between them. Germline lookup yields CDR1 MNHEY and CDR2 SMNVEV (reference sequence). The CDR3 covers 16 residues. The CDR3 loop reads CASSLTGAFRGYGYTF. CDR3 sequence (DNA): TGTGCCAGCAGTTTAACGGGTGCATTCCGGGGATATGGCTACACCTTC.

The V gene is TRBV20-1, the J gene TRBJ2-2; 10 positions agree with TRBD1. V lost 3 bases to trimming and J lost 5 bases; unmatched junction nucleotides: 3. The CDR3 consists of 14 residues. The germline V gene has CDR1 DFQATT and CDR2 SNEGSKA (reference sequence). CDR3 amino acids: CSASGDRGTGELFF. DNA for the CDR3: TGCAGTGCTAGCGGGGACAGGGGAACCGGGGAGCTGTTTTTT.

V is TRBV5-1 and J is TRBJ2-7; TRBD1 agrees at 7 bases. V lost 5 bases and J lost 0; bases outside the gene matches: 5. Germline V CDR1 and CDR2: SGHRS, YFSETQ. The CDR3 sequence is 14 residues long. In DNA form, the CDR3 reads TGCGCCAGCAGATGGGACAGCAACTCCTACGAGCAGTACTTC. Translated, it gives CASRWDSNSYEQYF.

Points on this clonotype: The junction and the germline gene differ at one end; a read error may be behind it. This chain links TRBV6-6 with TRBJ2-1, with D maybe TRBD1 (6 bases). Germline CDR1 MNHNY, CDR2 SVGAGI (reference sequence). The CDR3 runs to 17 residues. CDR3 nucleotide sequence: TGTGACAGCAAACGGACCGCACAGGGAACATTCGATCATGAGCAGTTCTTC. Its translation is CDSKRTAQGTFDHEQFF.

The chain carries TRBV6-5 and TRBJ1-3; TRBD1 is a possible D gene (5 bases). Between the trimmed V and J ends, which lost 6 bases and 0 bases, there was a span of 9 bases. The CDR3 is 14 amino acids. Germline V lookup: CDR1 MNHEY, CDR2 SVGAGI. The CDR3 protein is CASSRGISGNTIYF. CDR3 DNA: TGTGCCAGCAGCCGGGGGATCTCTGGAAACACCATATATTTT.

This clonotype was observed a handful of times. This chain links TRBV2 with TRBJ2-4; 7 nucleotides match TRBD1. The DNA matches TRBJ2-7 better at its end, which makes the J call doubtful. CDR3 size: 13 residues. CDR1 and CDR2 from the germline V gene are SNHLY and FYNNEI. Here the CDR3 reads CASRDRRVGEQYF. CDR3 coding DNA: TGTGCCAGTAGGGACAGAAGGGTCGGCGAGCAGTACTTC.

This clonotype was recorded a few times. The chain couples TRBV4-2 to TRBJ2-2; 7 nucleotides line up with TRBD2. Looked up from germline, CDR1 is LGHNA and CDR2 is YNFKEQ. With 0 bases clipped from V and 5 bases from J, the junction kept 9 bases outside the gene matches. The CDR3 totals 17 residues. As DNA, the CDR3 is TGTGCCAGCAGCCAAGATTCGGGGGGTAGGGTAACCGGGGAGCTGTTTTTT. Its translation is CASSQDSGGRVTGELFF.

This clonotype showed up many times. V usage is TRBV12-3 or TRBV12-4 and J usage is TRBJ2-3; D is ambiguous. The CDR3 is 12 amino acids. Trimming took 1 base from V and 5 from J, leaving 4 bases between them. CDR3 protein: CASSLVRDTQYF. CDR3 DNA: TGTGCCAGCAGTTTAGTTCGAGATACGCAGTATTTT.

Worth noting for this clonotype: Given a much more abundant clone one base away, this may be a read error. The J gene is TRBJ2-3, the V gene TRBV11-2; D is undetermined. This CDR3 is built from 15 residues. The germline V and J ends were trimmed by 0 bases and 4 bases, with 11 bases remaining between them. Germline loops: CDR1 SGHAT, CDR2 FQNNGV. CDR3 sequence reads: CASSLDYRGADTQYF. CDR3 bases: TGTGCCAGCAGCTTAGACTACCGCGGCGCAGATACGCAGTATTTT.

This clonotype was observed many times. The chain is built from TRBV4-1 and TRBJ2-5; D remains unclear. CDR1 is MGHRA and CDR2 is YSYEKL in the germline V gene. Trimming stripped 5 bases from V and 5 bases from J, with 15 bases between. This CDR3 is built from 14 residues. DNA for the CDR3: TGCGCCAGCAGCACACTGAACCGCCGGGAGACCCAGTACTTC. Translating it yields CASSTLNRRETQYF.

The rearrangement uses TRBV11-3 and TRBJ2-1, with D maybe TRBD2 (6 bases). Trimming took off 4 bases at V and 5 bases at J, with 15 bases between the two ends. The CDR3 spans 15 residues. Germline V gene sequence: CDR1 SGHNT, CDR2 YENEEA. Here the CDR3 DNA reads TGTGCCAGCAGCTCCCCGCGGGGAAGGAACAATGAGCAGTTCTTC. Its translation: CASSSPRGRNNEQFF.

The sample holds many counts of this clonotype. CDR3 loop: CASSVTGTASLSYGYTF. Here the CDR3 DNA reads TGTGCCAGCAGCGTTACCGGGACAGCCTCCCTTAGTTATGGCTACACCTTC. The chain recombines TRBV12-3 or TRBV12-4 with TRBJ1-2, with 7 positions matching TRBD1. The ends lost 6 bases at V and 5 bases at J; junction bases unmatched: 18. The CDR3 consists of 17 residues.

This clonotype was detected a few times. The chain uses TRBV19 and TRBJ2-1; D might be TRBD1 or TRBD2, each matching 6 bases. V was shortened by 9 bases and J by 4 bases, with 19 bases between the two germline ends. This CDR3 comprises 15 residues. Germline CDR1 is LNHDA and CDR2 is SQIVND (reference sequence). The CDR3 protein is CASRNGGGRYNEQFF. CDR3 DNA: TGTGCCAGCCGAAACGGAGGGGGGAGATACAATGAGCAGTTCTTC.

This clonotype showed up many times. V is TRBV6-1 and J is TRBJ2-3; 7 bases map to TRBD2. V shed 1 base, J shed 2 bases, and the junction held 6 bases outside the gene matches. The CDR3 spans 16 residues. Germline values: CDR1 MNHNS, CDR2 SASEGT. CDR3 coding DNA: TGTGCCAGCAGTGAAGGCGCGGGAGCTGCCACAGATACGCAGTATTTT. It is translated as CASSEGAGAATDTQYF.

This clonotype was recorded at least ten times. This chain links TRBV29-1 with TRBJ2-7; the match to TRBD1 covers 8 bases. The germline V gene has CDR1 SQVTM and CDR2 ANQGSEA. Trimming at V came to 6 bases and at J to 5 bases, leaving 6 bases not matched to a gene. The CDR3 totals 12 residues. This chain's CDR3 is CSVEQGENEQYF. DNA for the CDR3: TGCAGCGTCGAACAGGGGGAGAACGAGCAGTACTTC.

A remark on this clonotype: One end of the junction is discordant with germline, which a read error may explain. DNA of the CDR3: TGTGCCAGCAGCCAAGCGGGTGTCAGGACAACCCTCAATGGGCAGTTCTTC. Residues: CASSQAGVRTTLNGQFF. This chain links TRBV3-1 with TRBJ2-1, with D perhaps matching TRBD1 (5 bases). Looked up from germline, CDR1 is LGHDT and CDR2 is YNNKEL (reference sequence). The CDR3 spans 17 residues.

This clonotype showed up many times. J is TRBJ2-3 and V is TRBV7-2, with D unresolved. V was cut by 0 bases and J by 2 bases, with 9 bases left in between. The CDR3 totals 15 residues. Germline values: CDR1 SGHTA, CDR2 FQGNSA. The CDR3 sequence is CASSLAIGSTDTQYF. As DNA, the CDR3 is TGTGCCAGCAGCTTAGCCATCGGCTCCACAGATACGCAGTATTTT.

The genes are TRBV7-2 and TRBJ1-1; 7 bases align to TRBD1. Trimming took 4 bases from V and 3 from J; bases not matched to a gene: 11. The CDR3 spans 16 residues. CDR1 is SGHTA and CDR2 is FQGNSA in the germline V gene. The CDR3 DNA follows: TGTGCCAGCAGCTCTATACAGGGGCGGGTTGACACTGAAGCTTTCTTT. This sequence encodes CASSSIQGRVDTEAFF.

The gene calls are TRBV30 and TRBJ1-4; no clear D gene. The V gene's germline CDR1 is GTSNPN and CDR2 SVGIG (reference sequence). V lost 8 bases, J lost 0 bases, and 10 bases lay in between. The CDR3 is 13 amino acids. In DNA, the CDR3 is TGTGCCGGGCAAGGGCCAACTAATGAAAAACTGTTTTTT. This sequence encodes CAGQGPTNEKLFF.

This clonotype showed up many times. V is TRBV12-3 or TRBV12-4 and J is TRBJ2-3, with 11 bases matching TRBD2. The CDR3 length is 18 residues. Trimming cost V 3 bases and J 0 bases; bases outside gene matches: 8. The CDR3 DNA follows: TGTGCCAGCAGTTTGGGTAGCGGGGGGGCCCCAAGCACAGATACGCAGTATTTT. Protein sequence: CASSLGSGGAPSTDTQYF.

The chain is built from TRBV12-3 or TRBV12-4 and TRBJ1-5, with D possibly TRBD1 on 6 matching bases. The V and J ends lost 6 bases and 1 base respectively, with 13 bases between them. The CDR3 has 15 residues. CDR3 sequence reads: CASREQGLSNQPQHF. DNA for the CDR3: TGTGCCAGCAGAGAACAGGGATTAAGCAATCAGCCCCAGCATTTT.

This clonotype was recorded at least ten times. The chain couples TRBV5-1 to TRBJ1-2; unclear D gene. The CDR3 contains 13 residues. The ends were cut back, 4 bases at V and 5 bases at J, with 12 bases in the middle. Germline V gene lookup returns CDR1 SGHRS and CDR2 YFSETQ. The CDR3 reads CASSIDIRYGYTF. The CDR3, as DNA: TGCGCCAGCAGCATAGACATCAGATATGGCTACACCTTC.

For this clonotype: A much bigger clone sits one base away, suggesting this may be a read error. This chain connects TRBV7-2 to TRBJ2-4, with a possible D match to TRBD2 (6 bases). Looked up from germline, CDR1 is SGHTA and CDR2 is FQGNSA. Trimming removed 5 bases from V and 0 bases from J, with 11 bases in between. This CDR3 has 15 residues. In nucleotides, the CDR3 is TGTGCCAGCAGCCCAAAGGGACTAGCCAAAAACATTCAGTACTTC. Translation: CASSPKGLAKNIQYF.

This clonotype was observed a handful of times. V gene TRBV11-2 combines with J gene TRBJ2-6, with D hard to call. Germline CDR1 SGHAT, CDR2 FQNNGV. The CDR3 consists of 15 residues. V was pared by 6 bases and J by 0 bases, with 9 bases between. CDR3 sequence reads: CASRPIFSGANVLTF. DNA of the CDR3: TGTGCCAGCAGGCCAATCTTCTCTGGGGCCAACGTCCTGACTTTC.

This clonotype was counted many times. The chain is built from TRBV27 and TRBJ1-2; D not certain. Trimming took 2 bases from V and 2 from J, leaving 6 bases between them. From germline, CDR1 is MNHEY and CDR2 SMNVEV (reference sequence). The CDR3 is 13 amino acids. The DNA of the CDR3 is TGTGCCAGCAGTTTAAACCTAAACTATGGCTACACCTTC. It specifies CASSLNLNYGYTF.

Comment on this clonotype: A much bigger clone sits one base away, suggesting this may be a read error. The chain recombines TRBV20-1 with TRBJ2-1; 11 positions agree with TRBD2. The DNA matches TRBJ2-7 better at its end, which makes the J call doubtful. The CDR3 is 16 residues long. The germline V gene encodes CDR1 DFQATT and CDR2 SNEGSKA (reference sequence). CDR3 protein: CSASPPGLAVYNEQYF. CDR3 coding DNA: TGCAGTGCTAGCCCACCGGGACTAGCGGTGTACAATGAGCAGTACTTC.

The table lists this clonotype with many counts. The J gene is TRBJ2-1, the V gene TRBV7-2, with 10 bases matching TRBD2. With V trimmed by 2 bases and J by 6 bases, 1 base remained unmatched. The CDR3 has 14 amino acids. Germline V lookup: CDR1 SGHTA, CDR2 FQGNSA. This CDR3 reads CASSLQRGGNEQFF. For the CDR3, the DNA is TGTGCCAGCAGCTTACAGCGGGGGGGCAATGAGCAGTTCTTC.

The genes are TRBV21-1 and TRBJ2-5. The DNA end is a closer match to TRBJ2-7, so the J assignment may be wrong. TRBV21-1 is classified as a pseudogene. The CDR3 contains 16 residues. The CDR3 reads CASSKGGTARPYEQYF. CDR3 sequence (DNA): TGTGCCAGCAGCAAAGGGGGAACGGCCAGACCCTACGAGCAGTACTTC.

The chain carries TRBV27 and TRBJ1-6; D might be TRBD1 (5 bases). Germline V gene sequence: CDR1 MNHEY, CDR2 SMNVEV (reference sequence). The CDR3 contains 12 residues. The V end lost 4 bases, the J end lost 10 bases, and 8 bases lay between the germline ends. The CDR3 region is CASSSGRSPLHF. The CDR3 region has the DNA TGTGCCAGCAGTTCGGGACGGTCACCCCTCCACTTT.